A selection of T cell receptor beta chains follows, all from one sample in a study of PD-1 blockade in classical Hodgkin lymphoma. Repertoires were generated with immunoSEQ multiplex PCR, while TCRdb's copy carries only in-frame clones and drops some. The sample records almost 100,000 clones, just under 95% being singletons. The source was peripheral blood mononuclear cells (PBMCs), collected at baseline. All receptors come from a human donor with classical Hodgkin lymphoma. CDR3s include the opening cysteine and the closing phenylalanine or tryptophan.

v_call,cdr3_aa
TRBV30,CAWSRGAYYGYTF
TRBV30,CALAGVKGTTEAFF
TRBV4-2,CASSQEAGISGYTF
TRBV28,CASYTKSYEQYF
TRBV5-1,CASTAGQRPNEQFF
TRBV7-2,CASSSPPETQYF
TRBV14,CASSEEVGGQGVFYEQYF
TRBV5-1,CASSSGITDTQYF
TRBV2,CASSVGAPDYSNQPQHF
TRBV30,CAWSHPGRGDYGYTF
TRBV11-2,CASSLGTSTDTQYF